These 11 T cell receptor beta chains share one sample of origin, sequenced in a study of Ad26.COV2.S vaccination and SARS-CoV-2 variants. Treatment noted: roughly 19 received Ad26.COV2.S at low or high dose, single or two shots; about 5 received placebo; per-sample allocation not given. Collection of the samples took place on day 63 after the first injection of vaccine or placebo. The assay was immunoSEQ multiplex PCR, and TCRdb's table has in-frame clones only and misses some. Of around 250,000 clones listed, around nine tenths were seen once; the top ten hold under 3%. The material was peripheral blood, obtained in a trial of Ad26.COV2.S vaccine versus placebo. These receptors were obtained from a person aged 18-65 years who received the Ad26.COV2.S COVID-19 vaccine or a placebo.

In the case of this clone: An end of the junction does not agree with germline; a read error may underlie this. CDR3 region: CASTLGASRYNEQFF. CDR3 in DNA: TGTGCCAGCACCTTAGGGGCTAGCCGCTACAATGAGCAGTTCTTC. This chain connects TRBV7-2 to TRBJ2-1; D could derive from TRBD1 or TRBD2 (5 bases each). Germline-derived CDR1 and CDR2 are SGHTA and FQGNSA. The CDR3 is made up of 15 amino acids.

V is TRBV30 and J is TRBJ2-5; the match to TRBD2 covers 13 bases. The CDR3 totals 16 residues. J gave up 6 bases and V 2 bases, and 9 bases lay outside the gene matches. CDR1 and CDR2 (germline): GTSNPN, SVGIG (reference sequence). The CDR3, as DNA: TGTGCCTGGAGTCCCTCCGGGACTAGCGGGAAACAGACCCAGTACTTC. The encoded protein is CAWSPSGTSGKQTQYF.

The genes are TRBV6-5 and TRBJ2-7, with TRBD1 as a possible D gene (5 bases). V lost 6 bases, J lost 6 bases, and 18 bases lay in between. The CDR3 length is 14 residues. Germline V gene sequence: CDR1 MNHEY, CDR2 SVGAGI. CDR3 region: CASSPVGSQGEQYF. The CDR3 DNA follows: TGTGCCAGCAGCCCCGTGGGGTCGCAGGGCGAGCAGTACTTC.

The chain combines TRBV2 with TRBJ1-4; possible D gene TRBD1, 5 bases. Trimming took 6 bases from V and 3 from J, leaving 14 bases between them. Germline V gene lookup returns CDR1 SNHLY and CDR2 FYNNEI. The CDR3 is 15 amino acids. The CDR3 spells CASSGSGTPNEKLFF. The CDR3 coding sequence is TGTGCCAGCAGCGGTTCCGGGACCCCTAATGAAAAACTGTTTTTT.

This chain connects TRBV5-6 to TRBJ1-1; 8 bases align to TRBD1. Trimming took 1 base from V and 1 from J; bases not matched to a gene: 6. CDR3 length equals 16 residues. Germline CDR1 reads SGHDT; CDR2 reads YYEEEE. The CDR3 coding sequence is TGTGCCAGCAGCTTGATCCCCGGGACAGGGAACACTGAAGCTTTCTTT. As protein: CASSLIPGTGNTEAFF.

The CDR3 loop reads CASSQELAGDRGNEQFF. For the CDR3, the DNA is TGTGCCAGCAGCCAGGAACTAGCGGGAGATCGTGGAAATGAGCAGTTCTTC. This chain joins TRBV4-2 and TRBJ2-1; 11 bases align to TRBD2. The CDR3 is 17 amino acids. The trim removed 3 bases at V and 7 bases at J, leaving 11 bases unmatched. From germline, CDR1 is LGHNA and CDR2 YNFKEQ.

The gene calls are TRBV4-1 and TRBJ2-5; the match to TRBD2 covers 10 bases. Germline loops: CDR1 MGHRA, CDR2 YSYEKL. The CDR3 contains 17 residues. V trimming: 3 bases; J trimming: 4 bases; junction bases outside the gene matches: 11. The chain's CDR3 is CASSQRTSGARGETQYF. In DNA, the CDR3 is TGCGCCAGCAGCCAGCGAACTAGCGGGGCCAGAGGAGAGACCCAGTACTTC.

The rearrangement links TRBV4-1 to TRBJ1-2; D is unclear. Trimming shortened V by 2 bases and J by 7 bases, and 14 bases separated the two germline ends. CDR3 length equals 14 residues. Germline V gives CDR1 MGHRA, CDR2 YSYEKL. DNA of the CDR3: TGCGCCAGCAGCCAAAGTGACGTCCTTTCTGGCTACACCTTC. It codes for CASSQSDVLSGYTF.

This chain links TRBV6-2 or TRBV6-3 with TRBJ2-2, with 7 bases that match TRBD2. Germline loops: CDR1 MNHEY, CDR2 SVGEGT. The CDR3 sequence is 14 residues long. Unmatched junction bases numbered 3, after V lost 6 bases and J lost 2 bases. The CDR3 DNA reads as TGTGCCAGCAGCCGGGAGGTAAACACCGGGGAGCTGTTTTTT. Its protein is CASSREVNTGELFF.

Concerning this clone: Other DNA sequences in the sample encode the same CDR3. This chain connects TRBV7-2 to TRBJ2-1; TRBD1 matches at 7 bases. Germline values: CDR1 SGHTA, CDR2 FQGNSA. V was pared by 1 base and J by 0 bases, with 0 bases of the junction left unmatched. The CDR3 is 15 amino acids. CDR3 amino acids: CASSLDRGSYNEQFF. In DNA, the CDR3 is TGTGCCAGCAGCTTAGACAGGGGCTCCTACAATGAGCAGTTCTTC.

The chain is built from TRBV10-3 and TRBJ1-1; 8 bases line up with TRBD1. The CDR3 length is 12 residues. Germline V gene lookup returns CDR1 ENHRY and CDR2 SYGVKD. Germline trimming cut 9 bases from V and 3 bases from J; bases unmatched to any gene: 3. For the CDR3, the DNA is TGTGCCATTTCGGACAGGGACACTGAAGCTTTCTTT. Protein: CAISDRDTEAFF.